This TCR beta chain is from a study of blood T cell repertoires in COVID-19. Study-level information: T cells, B-cell-depleted T cells, or PBMCs provided the cDNA or gDNA that served as material.

The length of the CDR3 is 15 residues. CDR1 is MNHEY and CDR2 is SVGAGI in the germline V gene. With 5 bases clipped from V and 4 bases from J, the junction kept 2 bases outside the gene matches. Authors' processing steps: Estimation of nucleated cell counts relied on the amplification of reference gene primers. This table comes from immunoSEQ multiplex PCR, and its TCRdb copy is limited to in-frame clones, with some not included. That table is the source of V, J and clone size, and D and trimming were worked out from the DNA. The sample holds over 200,000 clones, approximately 81% seen once. Participants, about 18 to 100 years old, spanned around 26 US areas. Clinical history as reported by participants underpinned cohort assignment.

The chain couples TRBV6-5 to TRBJ2-3, with TRBD2 matching 14 bases. This clonotype was sampled from a woman aged 45-65 years with acute COVID-19. The material sequenced was PBMCs or T cells enriched from blood (not recorded which). CDR3 nucleotide sequence: TGTGCCAGCAGTCCGACTAGCGGGGGGGCAGATACGCAGTATTTT. Translation: CASSPTSGGADTQYF.